Here is one T cell receptor (beta chain) with its context. The antigen remains undetermined. This CDR3 contains 15 residues. The V gene's germline CDR1 is SGHAT and CDR2 FQNNGV. This sample is part of a study of T cells expressing NK-cell markers. The wider study: Repertoire data for TCR beta were derived from sorted T cells (CD3+CD56+NKG2C+, CD3+CD56+NKG2C- and CD3+CD56-NKG2C+).

Study-wide points: Each of 6 or 7 donors carried dominant NKG2C+ clonotypes accounting for about 1.0-7.0% of CD8+ T cells.

TCRdb reprocessed the 5' RACE reads; each CDR3 protein has one entry and no DNA is given. This repertoire includes 25,000 to 35,000 distinct CDR3 sequences. The receptor was derived from a woman aged 18-70 years in good health. This chain connects TRBV11-2 to TRBJ2-7; TCRdb's D call, TRBD2, is unchecked because there is no DNA. Sequencing input: blood T cells: a sorted CD56 or NKG2C T cell subset, CD4+ or CD8+ T cells, or bulk PBMC T cells (not recorded which). CDR3 sequence reads: CASSLGSGYSYEQYF. Supplemented by reference TRBV11-2 and TRBJ2-7, the full variable domain reads EAGVAQSPRYKIIEKRQSVAFWCNPISGHATLYWYQQILGQGPKLLIQFQNNGVVDDSQLPKDRFSAERLKGVDSTLKIQPAKLEDSAVYLCASSLGSGYSYEQYFGPGTRLTVT.